These T cell receptor beta chains were read from a single sample in a study of technical replicates of blood from several donors. The data were produced by immunoSEQ multiplex PCR, yet TCRdb's version contains in-frame clones alone and is incomplete. The sample has tens of thousands of clones; 86% are singletons. The material sequenced was PBMCs. The receptors stem from a human donor in good health. Some clones in this sample may be carry-over from other donors' samples. Both conserved end residues are part of each CDR3. The D gene is left open where the match is weak. The size entry is marked missing in some rows and otherwise reads once, few, many or a size class.

TGTGCCAGCAGCGCCCGGAGGGACAGCCCAACCATAACGGTCTATGGCTACACCTTC | CASSARRDSPTITVYGYTF | TRBJ1-2 | TRBD1 | TRBV9 | NA
TGTGCCAGCAGCGGGGGGGCTAGGTCAGGACAGTACTTC | CASSGGARSGQYF | TRBJ2-4 | NA | TRBV7-2 | NA
TGTGCCAGCAGTAGCGAAGGGACAGGGGGGGGCTACACCTTC | CASSSEGTGGGYTF | TRBJ1-2 | TRBD1 | TRBV6-6 | NA
TGTGCCAGCAGCCGATGGGACACGAACACTGAAGCTTTCTTT | CASSRWDTNTEAFF | TRBJ1-1 | NA | TRBV5-6 | NA
TGTGCCAGCAGCTTATTAGCGGGACTAGCGGGGCCAAACACCGGGGAGCTGTTTTTT | CASSLLAGLAGPNTGELFF | TRBJ2-2 | TRBD2 | TRBV5-4 | NA
TGCGCCAGCAGCCAGAGAAGGACAGGGGAATATGGCTACACCTTC | CASSQRRTGEYGYTF | TRBJ1-2 | TRBD1 | TRBV4-3 | NA
TGTGCCAGCTCACCGGAAAGGGGGGGCACTGAAGCTTTCTTT | CASSPERGGTEAFF | TRBJ1-1 | NA | TRBV18 | NA
TGTGCCAGCAGTGAATATATCGGCTTGGGGACAGACCCCTACGAGCAGTACTTC | CASSEYIGLGTDPYEQYF | TRBJ2-7 | TRBD1 | TRBV25-1 | NA
TGTGCCAGCAGCTCGCGGACAGTGAACACCGGGGAGCTGTTTTTT | CASSSRTVNTGELFF | TRBJ2-2 | NA | TRBV7-6 | NA
TGTGCCAGCAGCTCCAGGGACACCGGGGAGCTGTTTTTT | CASSSRDTGELFF | TRBJ2-2 | NA | TRBV7-9 | NA
TGTGCCAGCAGCCCCGCTGGACTAACACGGAATGAGCAGTTCTTC | CASSPAGLTRNEQFF | TRBJ2-1 | NA | TRBV7-8 | few
TGTGCCAGCAGTCTCCAGAGGAACTATGGCTACACCTTC | CASSLQRNYGYTF | TRBJ1-2 | NA | TRBV27 | NA
TGTGCCAGCAGCTTAACGGGCAGGGGGAACTCCTATAATTCACCCCTCCACTTT | CASSLTGRGNSYNSPLHF | TRBJ1-6 | TRBD1 | TRBV7-3 | NA
TGTGCCAGCAGTGGGGACAGGGTCCCCCAAGAGACCCAGTACTTC | CASSGDRVPQETQYF | TRBJ2-5 | TRBD1 | TRBV2 | NA
TGTGCCAGCAGCCAAGATTCGGCTAGCGGCTACGAGCAGTACTTC | CASSQDSASGYEQYF | TRBJ2-7 | TRBD2 | TRBV4-2 | NA
TGCGCCAGCAGGGCTACAGGGTTTGGCGGCTACACCTTC | CASRATGFGGYTF | TRBJ1-2 | NA | TRBV5-1 | NA
TGTGCCAGCAGCTTAATCGGGGGAGCCAAAAACATTCAGTACTTC | CASSLIGGAKNIQYF | TRBJ2-4 | NA | TRBV7-2 | NA
TGCGCCAGCAGCCAAGACTCGGGATGGGCTAATGAAAAACTGTTTTTT | CASSQDSGWANEKLFF | TRBJ1-4 | NA | TRBV4-3 | NA
TGTGCCAGTACCGGGACAGGGGGGAATCAGCCCCAGCATTTT | CASTGTGGNQPQHF | TRBJ1-5 | TRBD1 | TRBV19 | NA
TGTGCCAGCAGCTTGGCCGGGGACAGGGTTAATTCACCCCTCCACTTT | CASSLAGDRVNSPLHF | TRBJ1-6 | TRBD1 | TRBV5-6 | NA
TGTGCCAGCAGAACCACTAGCGTTGACTACAATGAGCAGTTCTTC | CASRTTSVDYNEQFF | TRBJ2-1 | TRBD2 | TRBV6-5 | NA
TGTGCCAGCAGCCAGACTATTAACGAGCAGTTCTTC | CASSQTINEQFF | TRBJ2-1 | NA | TRBV28 | NA
TGTGCCAGCAGCTTAGTCAAGGGGCCCAGCTATGGCTACACCTTC | CASSLVKGPSYGYTF | TRBJ1-2 | NA | TRBV7-2 | few
TGCGCCAGCAGTTCAGCGGGGGGATATCACGAGCAGTACTTC | CASSSAGGYHEQYF | TRBJ2-7 | TRBD2 | TRBV5-1 | large
TGTGCCAGCAGCCGCGGCGGGGTCTATGGCTACACCTTC | CASSRGGVYGYTF | TRBJ1-2 | NA | TRBV6-5 | once